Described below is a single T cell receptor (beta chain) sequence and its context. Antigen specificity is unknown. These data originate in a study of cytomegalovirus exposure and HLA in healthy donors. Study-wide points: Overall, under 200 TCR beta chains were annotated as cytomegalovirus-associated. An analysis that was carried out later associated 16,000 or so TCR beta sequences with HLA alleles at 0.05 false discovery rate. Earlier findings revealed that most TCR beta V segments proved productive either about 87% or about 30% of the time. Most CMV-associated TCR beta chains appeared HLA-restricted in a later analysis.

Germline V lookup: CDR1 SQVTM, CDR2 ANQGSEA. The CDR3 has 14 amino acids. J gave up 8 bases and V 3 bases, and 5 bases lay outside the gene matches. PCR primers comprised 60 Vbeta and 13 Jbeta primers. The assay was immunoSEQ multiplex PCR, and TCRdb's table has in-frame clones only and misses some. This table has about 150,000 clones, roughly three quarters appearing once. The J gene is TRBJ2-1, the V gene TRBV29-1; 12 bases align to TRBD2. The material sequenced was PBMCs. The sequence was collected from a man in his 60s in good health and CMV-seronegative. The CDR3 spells CSVETSGSVDEQFF. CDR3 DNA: TGCAGCGTTGAGACTAGCGGGAGTGTCGATGAGCAGTTCTTC.